The entry below describes one T cell receptor (beta chain). This clone was counted only a few times. Its target antigen remains unknown. No quality values exist for individual bases; no much larger clone is one base distant. A FACSAria II was used to sort memory CD4+ T cells, defined as single viable CD3+CD4+CD8-CD45RO+ cells. CMV serostatus was determined with a Roche Elecsys assay detecting serum IgG against CMV pp150, pp28, p38 and p52. After the samples were thawed, total CD4+ T cells were enriched through positive selection using CD4 magnetic microbeads. The samples came from a different study that was designed specifically to examine the CD4+ T cell memory repertoire. Peripheral blood mononuclear cells were isolated and cryopreserved according to standard operating procedures, and serum was stored at -80 degrees C. CD3-PerCP (BW264/56), CD4-APC (RPA-T4), CD45RO-PE (UCHT1) and CD8-Pacific Orange (3B5) antibodies were used for staining, and non-viable cells were excluded with Sytox blue.

The record originates from a study of memory CD4+ T cells and cytomegalovirus serostatus (dated by TCRdb to about 2019). Background on the whole study: The cohort included around 33 healthy adults from Belgium, of whom 9 were CMV seropositive and roughly 24 were CMV seronegative. CD4+ memory TCRbeta repertoires of a Belgian cohort with known cytomegalovirus serostatus were sequenced in order to replicate a published TCR-based CMV serostatus classifier. Results the study describes overall, beyond this receptor: The results were interpreted as suggesting that the CMV-associated TCR signature is largely present in the CD4+ memory repertoire. Among the 150 to 200 previously reported CMV-associated TCRbeta sequences, 67 showed up in the CD4+ memory repertoires, with each one found in between one and five individuals. Only CD4+CD45RO+ memory cells were sequenced, unlike the original study, which covered naive and memory CD4+ and CD8+ populations. CMV serostatus prediction reached a median bootstrapped AUC of 0.95 with the original framework and about 0.91 with a US-trained random forest. A median bootstrapped AUC of roughly 0.95 with a 95% CI of 0.76-1.00 was achieved on the Belgian cohort by the original-framework classifier.

Genomic DNA was extracted from sorted cells with the Quick-DNA Microprep Kit. Amplification of TCRbeta DNA was done with the immunoSEQ hsTCRbeta kit, following the protocol from the manufacturer. An Illumina MiSeq instrument was used to sequence the TCRbeta libraries. Per the authors' processing: Once out-of-frame sequences had been removed, more than 2 million distinct TCRbeta sequences were left, which works out to an average of around 73,000 per individual. Each individual was scored by the count of over 150 previously reported CMV-associated TCRbeta sequences and the total productive distinct TCRbeta count. A beta-binomial model was reimplemented in Python, and random forests from scikit-learn, run with default parameters, were trained on data from the US cohort. Classifier performance on the Belgian cohort was summarized as median AUC with percentile confidence intervals over 10,000 bootstrap iterations. TCRdb took this table from immuneACCESS and kept in-frame rearrangements with V and J called. Such tables lack part of the clones; where checked against another copy, unresolved V genes explain under half of the gap, and the rest is unexplained. For V, J and clone size, that table is used; D and trimming come from the DNA. This sample comprises over 40,000 clones, 75% to 85% of them detected only once. Of the sample, 0.79% falls within the top ten clones.

Per the germline V gene, SNHLY is the CDR1 and FYNNEI is the CDR2. The CDR3 holds 14 amino acids from the cysteine to the phenylalanine. The entry retains the CDR3 DNA only, 42 bases that are in frame from base 1. Trimming at the junction amounts to 7 bases on V and 5 bases on J, and the germline ends lie 17 bases apart. Rearrangement joined TRBV2 to TRBJ1-1, with the identity of the D gene unclear. The sequencing sample was made of memory CD4+ T cells from blood. This receptor was taken from an adult in good health and CMV-seronegative. The CDR3 amino acid sequence is: CASIARRDGTEAFF. The bases read TGTGCCAGCATAGCCCGGAGAGACGGTACTGAAGCTTTCTTT.